This T cell receptor beta chain originates from a study of blood T cell repertoires in COVID-19. Study information: Acute and convalescent COVID-19 specimens originated in the United States, Italy and Spain. PBMCs, B-cell-depleted T cells, or T cells were the source of the cDNA or gDNA that made up the material.

In its sample, this clone was seen a few times. Authors' analysis steps: It was from reference gene primer amplification that nucleated cell counts were estimated. Method: immunoSEQ multiplex PCR; TCRdb's copy keeps in-frame clones and lacks some. The D gene and trimming were derived from the DNA, and the V and J assignments and clone size from that table. This table has about 84,000 clones, about 83% appearing once. V lost 10 bases to trimming and J lost 6 bases; unmatched junction nucleotides: 19. The CDR3 is made up of 18 amino acids. The V gene's germline CDR1 is SEHNR and CDR2 FQNEAQ (reference sequence).

V is TRBV7-9 and J is TRBJ1-5; TRBD1 aligns across 12 bases. The sequencing input was peripheral blood. This receptor was identified in a man at least 80 years old with active or convalescent COVID-19. Here the CDR3 DNA reads TGTGCCACTGATGGGGGGACAGGGGGCTTGGTTAGTGGTCAGCCCCAGCATTTT. Its translation is CATDGGTGGLVSGQPQHF.